The clone carrying this T cell receptor beta chain was seen only once. Time point noted: cycle 4 day 1 (C4D1), after more than 5 weeks of nivolumab. Patients all relapsed after autologous stem cell transplantation, and there was variation in brentuximab vedotin exposure. Thawed PBMCs yielded CD4+ T cells through magnetic negative selection. CDR3 length: 19 amino acids. CDR1 is MDHEN and CDR2 is SYDVKM in the germline V gene. The V gene end was trimmed by 6 bases and the J gene end by 0 bases; junction bases not matched to a gene: 17. This sample was included in a study of PD-1 blockade in classical Hodgkin lymphoma. Repertoires were generated with immunoSEQ multiplex PCR, while TCRdb's copy carries only in-frame clones and drops some. Of over 25,000 clones detected, approximately 90% appear once; the ten largest clones hold around 0.44%.

The sequence was obtained from a human donor with classical Hodgkin lymphoma. The material sequenced was CD4+ T cells from blood, taken before the fourth cycle of nivolumab. The V and J genes are TRBV28 and TRBJ1-1; the match to TRBD1 covers 9 bases. CDR3 nucleotide sequence: TGTGCCAGCAGGAGGGACAGGGACCGGAGGGCTAAAATGAACACTGAAGCTTTCTTT. Its translation is CASRRDRDRRAKMNTEAFF.